Listed here is a single T cell receptor (beta chain). Its specificity is unknown. 13 Jbeta primers and 60 Vbeta primers were used for the PCR. Under the authors' procedure: Later, some 75 million unique TCR beta chains were counted in an analysis, and roughly 11 million of them were shared. Here immunoSEQ multiplex PCR was the method, and the copy in TCRdb shows in-frame clones only, minus some. V and J calls and clone size come straight from that table; D and trimming were deduced from the DNA. The sample contains some 160,000 clones, roughly 75% of which appear only once. The CDR3 spans 13 residues. Germline V gene data show CDR1 as MNHEY and CDR2 as SVGAGI. V lost 0 bases and J 3 bases, leaving 6 bases between the germline ends. While unrecorded immune exposures were likely, the donors were nominally healthy when sampled. The data were taken from a study of cytomegalovirus exposure and HLA in healthy donors. Whole-study results and caveats: TCR beta chain V- and J-gene trimming was linked, in a later analysis, to a missense variant in DCLRE1C.

The chain employs TRBV6-5 and TRBJ2-7; tentatively, D is TRBD2 (6 bases). This sequence originates from a man aged 40-49 years in good health and CMV-seronegative. The specimen sequenced was PBMCs. In nucleotides, the CDR3 is TGTGCCAGCAGTTACTCGCGGGACTACGAGCAGTACTTC. Translated, it gives CASSYSRDYEQYF.